These 18 T cell receptor beta chains came from one sample sequenced in a study of cytomegalovirus exposure and HLA in healthy donors. Amplification used 60 Vbeta primers and 13 Jbeta primers. Data came from immunoSEQ multiplex PCR; TCRdb stores just in-frame clones and leaves some out. The repertoire includes fewer than 200,000 clones, almost 80% of them detected once, and under 8% sits in the top ten. The sample comprised PBMCs. Every receptor here comes from a middle-aged man in good health and CMV-seropositive.

This chain joins TRBV16 and TRBJ1-5; the match to TRBD1 covers 8 bases. The CDR3 loop spans 14 amino acids. The ends lost 5 bases at V and 4 bases at J; junction bases unmatched: 4. The V gene's germline CDR1 is KGHSY and CDR2 FQNENV. CDR3 nucleotides: TGTGCCAGCAGCTACGGACAGGGAAATCAGCCCCAGCATTTT. This codes for CASSYGQGNQPQHF.

This chain links TRBV11-3 with TRBJ2-3; 7 bases match TRBD2. Germline-derived CDR1 and CDR2 are SGHNT and YENEEA. This CDR3 region has 12 residues. J was trimmed by 9 bases and V by 0 bases; bases with no gene match: 0. The CDR3 protein is CASSLEGGTQYF. In DNA, the CDR3 is TGTGCCAGCAGCTTAGAGGGGGGGACGCAGTATTTT.

This chain connects TRBV7-6 to TRBJ1-2; possible D gene TRBD1, 6 bases. Germline-derived CDR1 and CDR2 are SGHVS and FNYEAQ. V was cut by 1 base and J by 10 bases, with 13 bases left in between. This CDR3 is built from 13 residues. CDR3 sequence: CASSLELSGAYTF. The CDR3 DNA follows: TGTGCCAGCAGCTTAGAATTGTCAGGGGCCTACACCTTC.

This clone came up a few times. The chain is built from TRBV10-1 and TRBJ1-1; 10 bases are shared with TRBD1. CDR3 length equals 14 residues. Trimming at V came to 6 bases and at J to 5 bases, leaving 6 bases not matched to a gene. Germline-derived CDR1 and CDR2 are WNHNN and SYGVQD (reference sequence). The CDR3 reads CASSLGQGVTEAFF. The CDR3 nucleotides read TGCGCCAGCAGCCTCGGACAGGGGGTAACTGAAGCTTTCTTT.

The rearrangement links TRBV2 to TRBJ2-5; D is unclear. Germline V gene lookup returns CDR1 SNHLY and CDR2 FYNNEI. CDR3 length equals 10 residues. V lost 6 bases to trimming and J lost 5 bases, with 4 bases between them. The CDR3 nucleotides are TGTGCCAGCAGCCGGGAGACCCAGTACTTC. Protein sequence: CASSRETQYF.

The chain employs TRBV19 and TRBJ2-7; 8 positions match TRBD2. This CDR3 has 15 amino acids. Unmatched junction bases numbered 5, after V lost 2 bases and J lost 2 bases. Germline CDR1 LNHDA, CDR2 SQIVND (reference sequence). This CDR3 is CASSILAGTPYEQYF. CDR3 DNA sequence: TGTGCCAGTAGTATATTAGCGGGGACCCCCTACGAGCAGTACTTC.

The chain is built from TRBV6-1 and TRBJ2-3, with D tentatively TRBD2 (5 bases). The germline V gene has CDR1 MNHNS and CDR2 SASEGT. Trimming shortened V by 4 bases and J by 2 bases, and 7 bases separated the two germline ends. CDR3 length: 13 amino acids. CDR3 residues: CASSVRVTDTQYF. The DNA for the CDR3 is TGTGCCAGCAGTGTGCGGGTCACAGATACGCAGTATTTT.

In DNA form, the CDR3 reads TGTGCCAGCAGCTTATTCGCAGGGGGCCTAACTAATGAAAAACTGTTTTTT. Translating gives CASSLFAGGLTNEKLFF. The J gene is TRBJ1-4, the V gene TRBV7-2; 8 bases map to TRBD1. J was trimmed by 1 base and V by 2 bases; bases with no gene match: 6. CDR3 length equals 17 residues. Germline loops: CDR1 SGHTA, CDR2 FQGNSA.

This chain joins TRBV5-1 and TRBJ1-4; TRBD1 aligns across 7 bases. CDR3 length equals 14 residues. Germline loops: CDR1 SGHRS, CDR2 YFSETQ. V gave up 5 bases and J gave up 8 bases; unmatched junction bases: 9. CDR3 coding DNA: TGCGCCAGCAGTGTACAGGGGAGTGGAGAAAAACTGTTTTTT. Encoded protein: CASSVQGSGEKLFF.

The chain carries TRBV2 and TRBJ2-5; TRBD1 matches 9 bases. CDR1 and CDR2 from the germline V gene are SNHLY and FYNNEI. CDR3 size: 16 residues. Trimming at V came to 3 bases and at J to 5 bases, leaving 10 bases not matched to a gene. The CDR3 protein is CASSEGGGQGSETQYF. CDR3 DNA: TGTGCCAGCAGTGAGGGAGGGGGACAGGGCTCGGAGACCCAGTACTTC.

The CDR3 DNA follows: TGTGCCAGCAGCGTAGGAGCGGGTAACCAAGAGACCCAGTACTTC. Translated, it gives CASSVGAGNQETQYF. The V and J genes are TRBV9 and TRBJ2-5; D is perhaps TRBD2 (6 bases). Germline values: CDR1 SGDLS, CDR2 YYNGEE. There are 15 residues in the CDR3. V shed 0 bases and J shed 0 bases, with 9 bases lying between them.

The chain combines TRBV2 with TRBJ2-7, with D maybe TRBD1 (6 bases). This CDR3 is 16 amino acids long. The V end was cut by 0 bases, the J end by 2 bases, with 14 bases between. In germline, CDR1 is SNHLY, CDR2 FYNNEI. CDR3 sequence (DNA): TGTGCCAGCAGTGAAGCGAAAGGGGACATTACCTACGAGCAGTACTTC. It is translated as CASSEAKGDITYEQYF. Full variable domain (outside the CDR3, taken from reference TRBV2 and TRBJ2-7): EPEVTQTPSHQVTQMGQEVILRCVPISNHLYFYWYRQILGQKVEFLVSFYNNEISEKSEIFDDQFSVERPDGSNFTLKIRSTKLEDSAMYFCASSEAKGDITYEQYFGPGTRLTVT.

V and J are TRBV19 and TRBJ2-7; perhaps TRBD2 as D (6 bases). Germline V lookup: CDR1 LNHDA, CDR2 SQIVND (reference sequence). The CDR3 length is 14 residues. V lost 5 bases and J 0 bases, leaving 11 bases between the germline ends. DNA for the CDR3: TGTGCCAGTAGTTATGCGGGGTACTCCTACGAGCAGTACTTC. It is translated as CASSYAGYSYEQYF. Looking up the rest from reference TRBV19 and TRBJ2-7 gives the full variable domain: DGGITQSPKYLFRKEGQNVTLSCEQNLNHDAMYWYRQDPGQGLRLIYYSQIVNDFQKGDIAEGYSVSREKKESFPLTVTSAQKNPTAFYLCASSYAGYSYEQYFGPGTRLTVT.

The chain is built from TRBV19 and TRBJ2-1; 13 bases align to TRBD2. Germline V CDR1 and CDR2: LNHDA, SQIVND (reference sequence). CDR3 length: 16 amino acids. J was trimmed by 8 bases and V by 4 bases; bases with no gene match: 8. As DNA, the CDR3 is TGTGCCAGTAGTAAATTACTAGCGGGAGGGCGGGATGAGCAGTTCTTC. Translation: CASSKLLAGGRDEQFF.

This clone has a count of ten or more. The chain is built from TRBV5-6 and TRBJ1-5, with 9 bases aligning to TRBD1. This CDR3 region has 15 residues. Germline V gives CDR1 SGHDT, CDR2 YYEEEE. V gave up 0 bases and J gave up 6 bases; unmatched junction bases: 4. CDR3 residues: CASSLEGQGGQPQHF. Written as DNA, the CDR3 is TGTGCCAGCAGCTTGGAGGGACAGGGCGGTCAGCCCCAGCATTTT.

This chain connects TRBV7-2 to TRBJ1-6; unclear D gene. From germline, CDR1 is SGHTA and CDR2 FQGNSA. The length of the CDR3 is 14 residues. The ends were cut back, 1 base at V and 9 bases at J, with 10 bases in the middle. CDR3 in amino acids: CASSLDGFASPLHF. The CDR3, as DNA: TGTGCCAGCAGCTTAGACGGGTTTGCTTCACCCCTCCACTTT.

CDR3 in amino acids: CAWNTGTGGETQYF. CDR3 DNA: TGTGCCTGGAATACCGGGACAGGGGGAGAGACCCAGTACTTC. This chain uses TRBV30 with TRBJ2-5; 11 bases are a match to TRBD1. J lost 4 bases, V lost 4 bases, and 5 bases had no gene match. This CDR3 is 14 amino acids long. CDR1 GTSNPN and CDR2 SVGIG come from the germline V gene (reference sequence).

This sequence joins TRBV2 and TRBJ2-5; TRBD2 might be the D (6 bases). Looked up from germline, CDR1 is SNHLY and CDR2 is FYNNEI. The CDR3 has 14 amino acids. With 0 bases removed from V and 5 bases from J, the gap between germline ends came to 10 bases. The CDR3 region is CASSEAGGVETQYF. The CDR3 DNA reads as TGTGCCAGCAGTGAAGCGGGGGGAGTGGAGACCCAGTACTTC.